Detailed here is one T cell receptor (beta chain). The sample comes from a study of blood T cell repertoires in COVID-19. For the study at large: Italy, Spain and the United States were the sources of the convalescent and acute COVID-19 samples. Sources were T cells, B-cell-depleted T cells, or PBMCs; the material itself was cDNA or gDNA.

Trimming took 3 bases from V and 5 from J; bases not matched to a gene: 3. Germline V lookup: CDR1 LGHDT, CDR2 YNNKEL (reference sequence). This CDR3 region has 14 residues. As originally analysed: Using reference gene primer amplification, nucleated cell counts were estimated. The assay was immunoSEQ multiplex PCR, and TCRdb's table has in-frame clones only and misses some. That table gives V, J and clone size, and the DNA gave D and trimming. The sample shows tens of thousands of clones, roughly 90% of them seen only once. The clonotype comes from a human donor in a cohort sampled during active COVID-19. Sequences were obtained from peripheral blood. V is TRBV3-1 (or the pseudogene TRBV3-2) and J is TRBJ2-3; 9 bases fit TRBD2. CDR3 DNA: TGTGCCAGCAGCCAGCGGGAGGGCCAAGATACGCAGTATTTT. Its protein product is CASSQREGQDTQYF.